In this sample, the clone carrying this T cell receptor (beta chain) turned up many times. Its cognate antigen is unknown. This record belongs to a study of T cell repertoires in cytomegalovirus infection. Whole-study context: CMV infection plus the matching HLA type was flagged by public TCR beta signatures.

Germline CDR1 and CDR2: SGHNT and YENEEA. This CDR3 is 14 amino acids long. V lost 5 bases and J 4 bases, leaving 14 bases between the germline ends. TCRdb reprocessed the reads via MiXCR and lists one record per CDR3 protein. The sample comprises under 200,000 distinct CDR3 sequences, nearly 9.5% of which are singletons, and approximately 4.6% rests with the top ten. Points from the study as a whole: HLA-C-restricted CMV clonotypes gave the most frequent clonotype in two of eight donors. Using cumulative public TCR beta family frequency, the authors identified those who carried CMV together with the relevant HLA.

The gene calls are TRBV11-3 and TRBJ2-5; possibly TRBD1 or TRBD2 for D (5 bases each). Source material: PBMCs. This receptor was identified in a human donor in good health (CMV status not recorded). Some clones in this sample may be carry-over from other donors' samples. The CDR3 DNA follows: TGTGCCAGCAGCCCCCACCAGGGAGCAGAGACCCAGTACTTC. This gives the protein CASSPHQGAETQYF.